The rows below give T cell receptor beta chains drawn from one sample of a study of blood T cell repertoires in COVID-19. Only in-frame clones appear in the TCRdb table, and some are missing; sequencing was by immunoSEQ multiplex PCR. The table has about 230,000 clones, about nine tenths seen once. Sequencing used peripheral blood. These receptors were taken from a man in his fifties with COVID-19, enrolled during active disease. The CDR3 runs from the conserved cysteine through the conserved F or W. The D gene is left open where the match is weak. The size of a clone is reported for some rows only, either as once, few or many, or as a class for expanded clones.

>13|TRBD1|TRBV2|TRBJ1-6|.
TGTGCCAGCAGGGGACAGACTAATTCACCCCTCCACTTT
CASRGQTNSPLHF
>14|.|TRBV6-5|TRBJ1-5|.
TGTGCCAGCAGTCCAGGGTTTGGCAATCAGCCCCAGCATTTT
CASSPGFGNQPQHF
>14|.|TRBV4-2|TRBJ2-7|.
TGTGCCAGCAGCCAAGATGTAGGGGGCTACGAGCAGTACTTC
CASSQDVGGYEQYF
>17|TRBD2|TRBV10-1|TRBJ2-1|.
TGCGCCAGCAGTGAGGGACTAGCGGGAGACCTTTACAATGAGCAGTTCTTC
CASSEGLAGDLYNEQFF
>18|TRBD2|TRBV6-4|TRBJ2-1|once
TGTGCCAGCAGTGGGAGCTCTAGCGGGAGTGTGGGGGTCAATGAGCAGTTCTTC
CASSGSSSGSVGVNEQFF
>16|.|TRBV7-9|TRBJ2-5|.
TGTGCCAGCAGCCTCCGGGCGGGGCTACCCCAAGAGACCCAGTACTTC
CASSLRAGLPQETQYF
>19|TRBD2|TRBV5-6|TRBJ2-1|.
TGTGCCAGCAGCTTTGGACTAGCGGGCCCGACCTACCCCTACGATGAGCAGTTCTTC
CASSFGLAGPTYPYDEQFF
>11|.|TRBV2|TRBJ1-4|.
TGTGCCAGCAGTGAAGTTGAGAAACTGTTTTTT
CASSEVEKLFF
>16|TRBD1|TRBV4-1|TRBJ1-1|.
TGCGCCAGCAGCCCAAACAGGGGGTATTTGAACACTGAAGCTTTCTTT
CASSPNRGYLNTEAFF
>15|TRBD1|TRBV30|TRBJ2-7|once
TGTGCCTGGAGCCCCGGACAGGGGATCGTCTACGAGCAGTACTTC
CAWSPGQGIVYEQYF
>17|.|TRBV19|TRBJ2-3|.
TGTGCCAGTAGTATAGTCGGACAAGGACGAGACACAGATACGCAGTATTTT
CASSIVGQGRDTDTQYF
>12|.|TRBV6-5|TRBJ1-1|.
TGTGCCAGCAGAAGCAGGGGCACTGAAGCTTTCTTT
CASRSRGTEAFF
>14|.|TRBV2|TRBJ2-5|few
TGTGCCTCAAAGGACAGAACGTCCCAAGAGACCCAGTACTTC
CASKDRTSQETQYF
>14|TRBD1|TRBV2|TRBJ2-7|.
TGTGCCAGCAAGAGGGGGACAGTCTTCTACGAGCAGTACTTC
CASKRGTVFYEQYF